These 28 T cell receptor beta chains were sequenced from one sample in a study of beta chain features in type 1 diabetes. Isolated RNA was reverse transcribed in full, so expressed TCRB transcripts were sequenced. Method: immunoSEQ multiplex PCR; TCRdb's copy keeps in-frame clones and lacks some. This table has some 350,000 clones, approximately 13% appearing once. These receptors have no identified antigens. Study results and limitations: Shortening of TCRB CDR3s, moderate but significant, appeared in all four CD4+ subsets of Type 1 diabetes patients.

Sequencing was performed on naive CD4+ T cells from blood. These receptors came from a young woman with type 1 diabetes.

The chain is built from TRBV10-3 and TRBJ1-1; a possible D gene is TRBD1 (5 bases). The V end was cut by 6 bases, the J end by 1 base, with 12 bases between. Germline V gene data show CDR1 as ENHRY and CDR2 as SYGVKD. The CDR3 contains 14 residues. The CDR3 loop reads CAIRDTDKNTEAFF. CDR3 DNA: TGTGCCATCAGGGACACGGACAAGAACACTGAAGCTTTCTTT.

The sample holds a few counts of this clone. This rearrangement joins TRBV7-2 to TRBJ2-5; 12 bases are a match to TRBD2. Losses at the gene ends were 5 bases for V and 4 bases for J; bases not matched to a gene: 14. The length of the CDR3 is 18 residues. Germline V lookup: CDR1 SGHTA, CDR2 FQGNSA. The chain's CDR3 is CASSPTRLAGGVGETQYF. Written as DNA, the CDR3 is TGTGCCAGCAGCCCGACGCGGCTAGCGGGAGGGGTAGGAGAGACCCAGTACTTC.

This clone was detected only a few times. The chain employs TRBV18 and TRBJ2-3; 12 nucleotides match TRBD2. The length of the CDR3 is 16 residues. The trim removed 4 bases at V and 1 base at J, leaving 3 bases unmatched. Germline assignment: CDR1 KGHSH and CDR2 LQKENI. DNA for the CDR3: TGTGCCAGCTCACTCCGGACTAGCGGGGGCACAGATACGCAGTATTTT. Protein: CASSLRTSGGTDTQYF.

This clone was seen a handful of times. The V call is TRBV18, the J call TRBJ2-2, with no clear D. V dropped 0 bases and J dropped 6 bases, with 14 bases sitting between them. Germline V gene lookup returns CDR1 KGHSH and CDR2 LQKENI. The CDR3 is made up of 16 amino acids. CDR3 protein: CASSPPQQPSPGELFF. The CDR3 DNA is TGTGCCAGCTCACCACCGCAACAACCAAGTCCCGGGGAGCTGTTTTTT.

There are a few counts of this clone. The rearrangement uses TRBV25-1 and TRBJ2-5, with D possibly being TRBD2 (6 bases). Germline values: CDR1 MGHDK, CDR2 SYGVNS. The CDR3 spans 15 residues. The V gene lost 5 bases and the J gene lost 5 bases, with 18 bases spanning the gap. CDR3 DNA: TGTGCCAGCAGTAGCCGCGACGGGGGTAGTGAGACCCAGTACTTC. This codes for CASSSRDGGSETQYF.

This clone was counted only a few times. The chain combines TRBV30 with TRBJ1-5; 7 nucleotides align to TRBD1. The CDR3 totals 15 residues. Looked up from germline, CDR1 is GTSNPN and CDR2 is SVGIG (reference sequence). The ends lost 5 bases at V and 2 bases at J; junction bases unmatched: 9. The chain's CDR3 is CAWQLTGFGNQPQHF. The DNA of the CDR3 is TGTGCCTGGCAATTGACAGGGTTCGGCAATCAGCCCCAGCATTTT. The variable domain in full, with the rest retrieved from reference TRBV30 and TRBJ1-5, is SQTIHQWPATLVQPVGSPLSLECTVEGTSNPNLYWYRQAAGRGLQLLFYSVGIGQISSEVPQNLSASRPQDRQFILSSKKLLLSDSGFYLCAWQLTGFGNQPQHFGDGTRLSIL.

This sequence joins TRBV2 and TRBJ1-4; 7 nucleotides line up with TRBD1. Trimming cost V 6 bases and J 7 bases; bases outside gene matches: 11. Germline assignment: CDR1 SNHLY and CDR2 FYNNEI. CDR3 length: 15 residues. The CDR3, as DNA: TGTGCCAGCAGAGAATACAGGGGCGAGCGTGAAAAACTGTTTTTT. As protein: CASREYRGEREKLFF.

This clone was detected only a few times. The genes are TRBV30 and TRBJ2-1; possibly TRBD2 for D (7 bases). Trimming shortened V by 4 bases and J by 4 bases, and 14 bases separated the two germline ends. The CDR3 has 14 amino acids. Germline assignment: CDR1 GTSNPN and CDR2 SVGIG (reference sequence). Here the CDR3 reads CAWTKAGQYNEQFF. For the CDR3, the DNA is TGTGCCTGGACCAAAGCGGGACAATACAATGAGCAGTTCTTC.

The CDR3 region is CASSLRLAGGDEQYF. CDR3 nucleotides: TGCGCCAGCAGCCTACGACTAGCGGGAGGGGACGAGCAGTACTTC. The chain combines TRBV4-1 with TRBJ2-7, with 14 positions matching TRBD2. The CDR3 covers 15 residues. The germline V gene has CDR1 MGHRA and CDR2 YSYEKL. V was pared by 4 bases and J by 5 bases, with 4 bases of the junction left unmatched.

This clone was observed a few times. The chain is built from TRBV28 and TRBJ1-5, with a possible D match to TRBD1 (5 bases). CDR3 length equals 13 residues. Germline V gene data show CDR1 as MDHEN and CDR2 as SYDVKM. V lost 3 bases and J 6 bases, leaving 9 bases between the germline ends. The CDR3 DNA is TGTGCCAGCAGTTTCACAGGCGTTCAGCCCCAGCATTTT. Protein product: CASSFTGVQPQHF.

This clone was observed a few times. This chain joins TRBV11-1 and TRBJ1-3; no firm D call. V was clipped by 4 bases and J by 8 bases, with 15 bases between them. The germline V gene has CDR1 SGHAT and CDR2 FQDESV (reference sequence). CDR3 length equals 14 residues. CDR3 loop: CASSSPTRSDTIYF. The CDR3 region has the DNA TGTGCCAGCAGCTCTCCAACGCGGTCGGACACCATATATTTT.

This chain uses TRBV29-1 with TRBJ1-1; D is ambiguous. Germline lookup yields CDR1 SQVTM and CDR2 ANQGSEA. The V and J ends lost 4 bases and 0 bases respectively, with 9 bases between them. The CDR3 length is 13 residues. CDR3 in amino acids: CSVVDFMNTEAFF. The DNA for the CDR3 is TGCAGCGTTGTGGACTTTATGAACACTGAAGCTTTCTTT. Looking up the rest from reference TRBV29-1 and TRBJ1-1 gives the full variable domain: SAVISQKPSRDICQRGTSLTIQCQVDSQVTMMFWYRQQPGQSLTLIATANQGSEATYESGFVIDKFPISRPNLTFSTLTVSNMSPEDSSIYLCSVVDFMNTEAFFGQGTRLTVV.

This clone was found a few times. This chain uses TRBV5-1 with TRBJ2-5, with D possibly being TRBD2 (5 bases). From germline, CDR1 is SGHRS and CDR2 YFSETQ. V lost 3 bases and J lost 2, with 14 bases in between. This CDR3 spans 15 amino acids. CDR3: CASSSYLANQETQYF. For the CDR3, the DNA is TGCGCCAGCAGCTCTTATTTAGCGAATCAAGAGACCCAGTACTTC.

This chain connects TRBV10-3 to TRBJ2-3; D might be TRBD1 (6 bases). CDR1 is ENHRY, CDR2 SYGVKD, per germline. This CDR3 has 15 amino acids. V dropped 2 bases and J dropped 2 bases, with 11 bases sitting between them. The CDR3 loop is CAISEPQGSTDTQYF. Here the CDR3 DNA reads TGTGCCATCAGTGAGCCACAGGGTTCCACAGATACGCAGTATTTT.

The CDR3 here is CATITNFLAVDEQFF. CDR3 nucleotide sequence: TGTGCCACCATTACAAATTTCCTAGCAGTGGATGAGCAGTTCTTC. V and J are TRBV19 and TRBJ2-1; a weak D match, TRBD2 (5 bases). Deletions cut 10 bases from V and 8 bases from J, with 24 bases between. Germline CDR1 and CDR2: LNHDA and SQIVND (reference sequence). CDR3 length: 15 residues. Combining the CDR3 with reference TRBV19 and TRBJ2-1 gives the whole variable domain DGGITQSPKYLFRKEGQNVTLSCEQNLNHDAMYWYRQDPGQGLRLIYYSQIVNDFQKGDIAEGYSVSREKKESFPLTVTSAQKNPTAFYLCATITNFLAVDEQFFGPGTRLTVL.

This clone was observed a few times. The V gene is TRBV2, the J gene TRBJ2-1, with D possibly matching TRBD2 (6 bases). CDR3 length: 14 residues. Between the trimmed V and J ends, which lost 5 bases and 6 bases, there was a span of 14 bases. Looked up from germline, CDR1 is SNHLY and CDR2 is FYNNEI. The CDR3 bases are TGTGCCAGCAGTCTGGGACTCCAAGGCAATGAGCAGTTCTTC. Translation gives CASSLGLQGNEQFF. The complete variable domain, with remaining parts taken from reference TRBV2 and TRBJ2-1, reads EPEVTQTPSHQVTQMGQEVILRCVPISNHLYFYWYRQILGQKVEFLVSFYNNEISEKSEIFDDQFSVERPDGSNFTLKIRSTKLEDSAMYFCASSLGLQGNEQFFGPGTRLTVL.

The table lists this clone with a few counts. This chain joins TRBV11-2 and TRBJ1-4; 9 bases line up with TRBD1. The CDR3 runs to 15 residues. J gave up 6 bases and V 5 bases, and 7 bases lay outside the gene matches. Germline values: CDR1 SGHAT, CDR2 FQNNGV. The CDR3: CASSTYRDRDEKLFF. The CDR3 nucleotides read TGTGCCAGCAGCACCTACCGGGACAGGGATGAAAAACTGTTTTTT.

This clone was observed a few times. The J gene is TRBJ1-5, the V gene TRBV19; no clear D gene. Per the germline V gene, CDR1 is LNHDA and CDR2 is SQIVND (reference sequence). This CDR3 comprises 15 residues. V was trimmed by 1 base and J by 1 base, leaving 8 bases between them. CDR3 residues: CASSIGQASNQPQHF. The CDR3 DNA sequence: TGTGCCAGTAGTATAGGCCAGGCCAGCAATCAGCCCCAGCATTTT.

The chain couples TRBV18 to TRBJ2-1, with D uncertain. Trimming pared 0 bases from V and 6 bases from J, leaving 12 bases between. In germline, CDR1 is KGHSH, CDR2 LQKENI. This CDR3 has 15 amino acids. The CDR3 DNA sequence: TGTGCCAGCTCACCACCGTACCTAGTCGTCAATGAGCAGTTCTTC. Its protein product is CASSPPYLVVNEQFF.

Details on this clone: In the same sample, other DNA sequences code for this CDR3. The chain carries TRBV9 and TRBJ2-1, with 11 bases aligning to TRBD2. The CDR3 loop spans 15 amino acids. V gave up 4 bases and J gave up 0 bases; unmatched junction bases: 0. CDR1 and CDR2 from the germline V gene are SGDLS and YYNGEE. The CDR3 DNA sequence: TGTGCCAGCAGCACTAGCGGGAGCTCCTACAATGAGCAGTTCTTC. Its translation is CASSTSGSSYNEQFF.

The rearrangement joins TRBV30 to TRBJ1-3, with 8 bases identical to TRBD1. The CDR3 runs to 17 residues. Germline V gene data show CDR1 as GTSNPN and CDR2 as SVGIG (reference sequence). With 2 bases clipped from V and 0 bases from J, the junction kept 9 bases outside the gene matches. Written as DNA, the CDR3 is TGTGCCTGGAGTCCGAGGGACAGGTACAACTCTGGAAACACCATATATTTT. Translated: CAWSPRDRYNSGNTIYF.

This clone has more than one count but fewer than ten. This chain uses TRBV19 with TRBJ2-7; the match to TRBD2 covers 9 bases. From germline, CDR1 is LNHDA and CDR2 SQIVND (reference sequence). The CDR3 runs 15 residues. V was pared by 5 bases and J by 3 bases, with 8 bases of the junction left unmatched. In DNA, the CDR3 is TGTGCCAGTAGTCCGACGACTAGCGGTGACTACGAGCAGTACTTC. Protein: CASSPTTSGDYEQYF. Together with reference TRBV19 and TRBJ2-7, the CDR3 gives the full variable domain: DGGITQSPKYLFRKEGQNVTLSCEQNLNHDAMYWYRQDPGQGLRLIYYSQIVNDFQKGDIAEGYSVSREKKESFPLTVTSAQKNPTAFYLCASSPTTSGDYEQYFGPGTRLTVT.

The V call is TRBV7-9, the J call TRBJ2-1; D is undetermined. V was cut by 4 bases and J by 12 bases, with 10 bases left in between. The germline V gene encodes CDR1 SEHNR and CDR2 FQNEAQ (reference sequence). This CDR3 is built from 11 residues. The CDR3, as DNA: TGTGCCAGCAGCTCGCTAGTTGCGCAGTTCTTC. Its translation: CASSSLVAQFF. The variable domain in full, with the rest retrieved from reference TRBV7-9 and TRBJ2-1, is DTGVSQNPRHKITKRGQNVTFRCDPISEHNRLYWYRQTLGQGPEFLTYFQNEAQLEKSRLLSDRFSAERPKGSFSTLEIQRTEQGDSAMYLCASSSLVAQFFGPGTRLTVL.

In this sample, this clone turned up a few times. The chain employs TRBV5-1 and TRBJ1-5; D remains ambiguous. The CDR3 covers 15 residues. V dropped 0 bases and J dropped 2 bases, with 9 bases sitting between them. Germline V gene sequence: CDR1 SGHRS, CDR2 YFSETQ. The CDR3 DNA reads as TGCGCCAGCAGCTTGGCCGGGGTTGGCAATCAGCCCCAGCATTTT. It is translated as CASSLAGVGNQPQHF.

CDR3: CSVRDRGAPTEAFF. CDR3 nucleotides: TGCAGCGTCCGGGACAGGGGCGCCCCCACTGAAGCTTTCTTT. The genes are TRBV29-1 and TRBJ1-1; 10 bases map to TRBD1. Germline values: CDR1 SQVTM, CDR2 ANQGSEA. CDR3 size: 14 residues. J lost 4 bases, V lost 6 bases, and 8 bases had no gene match. Filled out from reference TRBV29-1 and TRBJ1-1, the complete variable domain reads SAVISQKPSRDICQRGTSLTIQCQVDSQVTMMFWYRQQPGQSLTLIATANQGSEATYESGFVIDKFPISRPNLTFSTLTVSNMSPEDSSIYLCSVRDRGAPTEAFFGQGTRLTVV.

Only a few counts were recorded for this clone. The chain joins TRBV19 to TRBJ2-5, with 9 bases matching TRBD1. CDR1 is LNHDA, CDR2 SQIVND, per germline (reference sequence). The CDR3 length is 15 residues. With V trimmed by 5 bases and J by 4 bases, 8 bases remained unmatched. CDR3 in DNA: TGTGCCAGTAGTCTAAGGGACAGGGCGGCAGAGACCCAGTACTTC. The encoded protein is CASSLRDRAAETQYF. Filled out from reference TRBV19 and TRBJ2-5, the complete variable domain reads DGGITQSPKYLFRKEGQNVTLSCEQNLNHDAMYWYRQDPGQGLRLIYYSQIVNDFQKGDIAEGYSVSREKKESFPLTVTSAQKNPTAFYLCASSLRDRAAETQYFGPGTRLLVL.

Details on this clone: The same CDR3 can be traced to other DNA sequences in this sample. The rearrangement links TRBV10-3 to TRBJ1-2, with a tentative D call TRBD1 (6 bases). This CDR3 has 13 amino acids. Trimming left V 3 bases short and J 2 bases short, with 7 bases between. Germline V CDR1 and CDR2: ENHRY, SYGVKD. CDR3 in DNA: TGTGCCATCAGTGAACAGGGAAACTATGGCTACACCTTC. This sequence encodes CAISEQGNYGYTF.

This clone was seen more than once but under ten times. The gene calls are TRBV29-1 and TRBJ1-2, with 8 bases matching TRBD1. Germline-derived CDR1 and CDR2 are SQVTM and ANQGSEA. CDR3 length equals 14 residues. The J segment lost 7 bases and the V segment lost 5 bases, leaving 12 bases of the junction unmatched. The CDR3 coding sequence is TGCAGCGTTCTCCGAGACAGGGGATCGCGTGGCTACACCTTC. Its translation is CSVLRDRGSRGYTF.